Listed below are T cell receptor beta chains from one sample, sequenced in a study of blood T cells in healthy people across ages. TCRdb re-derived calls from the 5' RACE reads in MiXCR, one entry per CDR3 protein. Of 1 million or so distinct CDR3 sequences in the sample, roughly 45% are singletons; the top ten hold under 20%. Sequencing used blood. All receptors derive from a woman aged 55-70 years in good health. Each CDR3 is given with its conserved first and last residue. D genes are given only for firm matches. Size values are once, few and many counts, or a class for expanded clones, and some rows have none.

j_call clone_size v_call d_call cdr3_nt cdr3_aa
TRBJ1-2 few TRBV15 - TGTGCCACCAGCAGAGACTCGGGGGGACCCGGCTACACCTTC CATSRDSGGPGYTF
TRBJ2-3 - TRBV7-9 TRBD2 TGTGCCAGCAGCTCGAAACTAGCGGGAGTTCGAACAGATACGCAGTATTTT CASSSKLAGVRTDTQYF
TRBJ2-5 - TRBV20-1 - TGCAGTGCTAGGTGGCAGCAAGAGACCCAGTACTTC CSARWQQETQYF
TRBJ2-1 few TRBV6-1 - TGTGCCAGCAGGGGGACATTTTACAATGAGCAGTTCTTC CASRGTFYNEQFF
TRBJ2-1 - TRBV6-2/TRBV6-3 - TGTGCCAGCAGTTACTCGAAGGCGGAGCAGTTCTTC CASSYSKAEQFF
TRBJ1-2 few TRBV25-1 - TGTGCCAGCAGTCAATCGGGGTGGGGGCATGGCTACACCTTC CASSQSGWGHGYTF
TRBJ1-4 few TRBV5-5 - TGTGCCAGCAGCGCTATACCAGGGCCAACTAATGAAAAACTGTTTTTT CASSAIPGPTNEKLFF
TRBJ2-7 few TRBV2 TRBD1 TGTGCCAGTAGGACAGGCTACTTCTACGAGCAGTACTTC CASRTGYFYEQYF
TRBJ2-1 - TRBV5-5 TRBD2 TGTGCCAGCAGCTTGACTAGCGGGAGTTGGAATGAGCAGTTCTTC CASSLTSGSWNEQFF
TRBJ2-3 - TRBV20-1 TRBD2 TGCAGTGCTCCGGATAGCGGGAGAATCACAGATACGCAGTATTTT CSAPDSGRITDTQYF
TRBJ2-3 - TRBV29-1 - TGCAGCGTTGAGGGGGATTCTAGCACAGATACGCAGTATTTT CSVEGDSSTDTQYF
TRBJ2-1 - TRBV24-1 - TGTGCCACCAGTGATTCCGGGACTTCTGACCATGAGCAGTTCTTC CATSDSGTSDHEQFF
TRBJ2-1 - TRBV28 TRBD2 TGTGCCAGCAGTTCCGCGGGAGTCCCCTACAATGAGCAGTTCTTC CASSSAGVPYNEQFF
TRBJ1-1 few TRBV2 - TGTGCTAAGGGGGGGGGTTGGGACACTGAAGCTTTCTTT CAKGGGWDTEAFF
TRBJ2-7 - TRBV19 TRBD2 TGTGCCAGTAGTATAGCTGGACTAGCGGGAGTCTACGAGCAGTACTTC CASSIAGLAGVYEQYF
TRBJ2-3 few TRBV20-1 TRBD1 TGCAGTGCTAGAGATACTCGAGGGACAGGGGGTGTAAGGAATACGCAGTATTTT CSARDTRGTGGVRNTQYF
TRBJ2-2 - TRBV7-9 - TGTGCCAGCAGCAAAGGCGAACATACGATCTCCGGGGAGCTGTTTTTT CASSKGEHTISGELFF
TRBJ1-6 - TRBV20-1 - TGCAGTGCTACTGAGGCTAATTCACCCCCCCACTTT CSATEANSPPHF
TRBJ2-1 - TRBV3-1 - TGTGCCAGCAGCCAAGGGACTCTTGCGCTGCCGTTCTTC CASSQGTLALPFF
TRBJ2-7 - TRBV7-2 TRBD1 TGTGCCAGCAGCTCTAGACAGGGGTACTACGAGCAGTACTTC CASSSRQGYYEQYF
TRBJ2-3 few TRBV27 - TGTGCCAGCAGTTATCTAGTGTCGAGCACAGATACGCAGTATTTT CASSYLVSSTDTQYF
TRBJ1-5 few TRBV28 - TGTGCCAGCAAGCAGGGCAGTTATAGCAATCAGCCCCAGCATTTT CASKQGSYSNQPQHF
TRBJ2-1 - TRBV9 - TGTGCCAGCAGCGCTGCCTACAATGAGCAGTTCTTC CASSAAYNEQFF
TRBJ2-7 few TRBV27 TRBD2 TGTGCCAGCAGTGGGATAAGCGGGGGCTCCTACGAGCAGTACTTC CASSGISGGSYEQYF
TRBJ2-2 - TRBV6-5 TRBD2 TGTGCCAGCAGTTGGTTGCGGGAGTACAACGGGGAGCTGTTTTTT CASSWLREYNGELFF
TRBJ2-3 - TRBV28 - TGTGCCAGCAGTTTGGGGGGCATAAGAACAAATACGCAGTATTTT CASSLGGIRTNTQYF
TRBJ2-5 many TRBV29-1 - TGCAGCTGCGAAGCTCGCGGTGGAGAGACCCAGTACTTC CSCEARGGETQYF
TRBJ2-7 few TRBV27 TRBD1 TGCGCCAGCAGCCCGGGACAGGGAAATTACGAGCAGTACTTC CASSPGQGNYEQYF
TRBJ1-1 - TRBV12-3/TRBV12-4 - TGTGCCAGCAGTTTTGTCAGCCCGAACACTGAAGCTTTCTTT CASSFVSPNTEAFF
TRBJ1-4 few TRBV29-1 TRBD1 TGCAGCGTTGATCCGACAGGGACTAATGAAAAACTGTTTTTT CSVDPTGTNEKLFF
TRBJ2-3 many TRBV5-6 TRBD2 TGTGCCAGCAGCGCCACGGGCGAAGGGACTAGCGGACTTAGCACAGATACGCAGTATTTT CASSATGEGTSGLSTDTQYF
TRBJ2-7 - TRBV3-1 TRBD1 TGTGCCAGCAGCCTACGGGACAGCACCTCCTACGAGCAGTACTTC CASSLRDSTSYEQYF
TRBJ1-3 - TRBV7-8 TRBD1 TGTGCCAGCACCCTCGGACAGGGCCGCTCTGGAAACACCATATATTTT CASTLGQGRSGNTIYF
TRBJ2-7 - TRBV4-2 - TGTGCCAGCAGCCAAGATAGCCCCTCACTAGGGAGGTCCTACGAGCAGTACTTC CASSQDSPSLGRSYEQYF
TRBJ1-5 - TRBV3-1 - TGTGCCAGCAGCCACAGACAGAGCAATCAGCCCCAGCATTTT CASSHRQSNQPQHF
TRBJ2-1 - TRBV25-1 TRBD1 TGTGCCAGCAGTGATGGGGGGACAGGGGACTACAATGAGCAGTTCTTC CASSDGGTGDYNEQFF
TRBJ2-1 - TRBV27 - TGTGCCAGCAGTTTGTCAAGGCAGGGTGACAATGAGCAGTTCTTC CASSLSRQGDNEQFF
TRBJ1-4 few TRBV5-1 - TGCGCCAGCAGCTTGGGACGTGCAACTAATGAAAAACTGTTTTTT CASSLGRATNEKLFF
TRBJ2-1 - TRBV10-2 - TGCGCCACCAAATCGGGGTGGGCCTACGAGCAGTTCTTC CATKSGWAYEQFF
TRBJ2-1 few TRBV6-5 TRBD2 TGTGCCAGCAAAAAGGGACTAGCGCCGTACAATGAGCAGTTCTTC CASKKGLAPYNEQFF
TRBJ2-3 once TRBV24-1 TRBD2 TGTGCCACCAGTGATACAAGACTAGCGGCTCGCACAGATACGCAGTATTTT CATSDTRLAARTDTQYF
TRBJ2-3 few TRBV12-5 - TGTGCTAGTGCCCCAGGGATCGCGGTCGGAGATACGCAGTATTTT CASAPGIAVGDTQYF
TRBJ2-4 - TRBV5-8 - TGTGCCAGCAGCTTGGGGCTCCTCGTTGGGGGAAACATTCAGTACTTC CASSLGLLVGGNIQYF
TRBJ2-7 few TRBV21-1 - TGTGCCAGCAGCAAAGGGAGGTTCTACGAGCAGTACTTC CASSKGRFYEQYF
TRBJ2-3 - TRBV11-3 - TGTGCCAGCAGCCCCGCAGGGATAGCAGATACGCAGTATTTT CASSPAGIADTQYF
TRBJ2-7 - TRBV4-1 - TGCGCCAGCAGCCAAGAGGTTCGGAGGGGGCGAAACGAGCAGTACTTC CASSQEVRRGRNEQYF
TRBJ2-7 many TRBV29-1 TRBD1 TGCAGCGTTGGCGGGACAGGGTCGAGCTCCTACGAGCAGTACTTC CSVGGTGSSSYEQYF
TRBJ2-1 few TRBV6-1 - TGTGCCAGCAGTGATCGTCGGGGGAGAATTTACAATGAGCAGTTCTTC CASSDRRGRIYNEQFF
TRBJ1-2 few TRBV11-2 TRBD1 TGTGCCATCGGGACAGGGGCGTTCGGCTACACCTTC CAIGTGAFGYTF
TRBJ2-7 - TRBV5-1 TRBD1 TGCGCCAGCAGTTCCGCCGGGACAGGGCGCGCCGAGCAGTACTTC CASSSAGTGRAEQYF
TRBJ2-1 - TRBV3-1 TRBD2 TGTGCCAGCAGCCCAGAGCGGGAGGTTAGTAGAGATGAGCAGTTCTTC CASSPEREVSRDEQFF
TRBJ2-5 few TRBV7-9 - TGTGCCAGCAGCCGATCGGAGACCCAGTACTTC CASSRSETQYF
TRBJ2-6 - TRBV3-1 - TGTGCCAGCACAAACGCAGGAGCCTCTGGGGCCAACGTCCTGACTTTC CASTNAGASGANVLTF
TRBJ2-3 many TRBV7-3 TRBD2 TGTGCCAGCAGCCGATATAGCGGGAGAATAGATACGCAGTATTTT CASSRYSGRIDTQYF
TRBJ2-1 - TRBV6-5 - TGTGCCAGCAATCCCCCCCCTAGGAATGAGCAGTTCTTC CASNPPPRNEQFF